The sequence of this TCR beta chain was determined in a study of identical twins. Study-level points and caveats: Abundant beta clonotypes from cord blood had fewer insertions, unlike memory repertoires, which showed none.

This clonotype came up many times. Its antigen is unknown. TCRdb re-derived calls from the 5' RACE reads in MiXCR, one entry per CDR3 protein. The repertoire holds roughly 710,000 distinct CDR3 sequences, around 5.7% seen once, with about 2% in the top ten. Trimming at V came to 1 base and at J to 4 bases, leaving 3 bases not matched to a gene. The CDR3 totals 14 residues. The V gene's germline CDR1 is SQVTM and CDR2 ANQGSEA. The chain is built from TRBV29-1 and TRBJ2-1; 8 nucleotides align to TRBD1. The sample comprised naive T cells sorted from blood. The clonotype originates from a man in his late teens or twenties in good health. The CDR3 loop is CSVEGGTGYNEQFF. As DNA, the CDR3 is TGCAGCGTTGAAGGAGGGACAGGTTACAATGAGCAGTTCTTC.